The TCR beta chain described here comes from a study of vaccination effects on CD4 cells after COVID-19. Germline V gene lookup returns CDR1 SNHLY and CDR2 FYNNEI. The CDR3 sequence is 15 residues long. The V end lost 8 bases, the J end lost 1 base, and 14 bases lay between the germline ends. Expansion with viral peptide pools was applied to antigen-specific CD4+ T cells by the ViraFEST assay prior to sequencing. Scientists isolated CD4+ T cells after a roughly ten-day culture period ended. Absence of prior SARS-CoV-2 infection characterized the vaccine recipients, who showed negative nucleocapsid antibodies. TCRdb keeps only in-frame clones here, not all; method: immunoSEQ multiplex PCR. Of 77,000 or so clones listed, about 79% are singletons. A word on this clone: Its antigen is unknown.

This chain uses TRBV2 with TRBJ2-2; possible D gene TRBD2, 5 bases. The sample was CD4+ T cells from PBMCs cultured with SARS-CoV-2 spike peptides, taken before COVID-19 vaccination. The receptor was isolated from a human donor who received a COVID-19 vaccine. CDR3 protein: CASGLQGVNTGELFF. The CDR3 nucleotides are TGTGCCAGCGGACTCCAAGGCGTGAACACCGGGGAGCTGTTTTTT. The entire variable domain, with the rest obtained from reference TRBV2 and TRBJ2-2, is as follows: EPEVTQTPSHQVTQMGQEVILRCVPISNHLYFYWYRQILGQKVEFLVSFYNNEISEKSEIFDDQFSVERPDGSNFTLKIRSTKLEDSAMYFCASGLQGVNTGELFFGEGSRLTVL.